Listed here are 5 T cell receptor beta chains from one sample, sequenced in a study of cytomegalovirus exposure and HLA in healthy donors. Vbeta (60) and Jbeta (13) primers were used in the PCR. TCRdb's table, derived via immunoSEQ multiplex PCR, lists solely in-frame clones and lacks some. The table includes around 100,000 clones, 84% detected once. Sequencing was performed on PBMCs. The receptors were sampled from a woman aged 18 to 35 in good health and CMV-seronegative.

The rearrangement uses TRBV7-3 and TRBJ2-5, with 9 positions matching TRBD1. CDR1 is SGHTA and CDR2 is FQGTGA in the germline V gene. V shed 0 bases, J shed 4 bases, and the junction held 3 bases outside the gene matches. This CDR3 region has 15 residues. The CDR3 DNA reads as TGTGCCAGCAGCTTAACGGGGACAGGGCTAGAGACCCAGTACTTC. Translated, it gives CASSLTGTGLETQYF.

Only a few counts were recorded for this clone. The chain recombines TRBV27 with TRBJ2-7, with D tentatively TRBD2 (7 bases). Per the germline V gene, CDR1 is MNHEY and CDR2 is SMNVEV (reference sequence). There are 14 residues in the CDR3. V lost 3 bases and J lost 1, with 10 bases in between. CDR3 DNA: TGTGCCAGCAGTTTGGGGGGGCATTCCTACGAGCAGTACTTC. Translated, it gives CASSLGGHSYEQYF.

This clone was detected a few times. The chain links TRBV7-9 to TRBJ1-5; D is undetermined. Germline V gene lookup returns CDR1 SEHNR and CDR2 FQNEAQ (reference sequence). The CDR3 spans 17 residues. Trimming left V 1 base short and J 1 base short, with 14 bases between. This chain's CDR3 is CASSLGTTRGSNQPQHF. For the CDR3, the DNA is TGTGCCAGCAGCTTAGGGACGACGCGGGGAAGCAATCAGCCCCAGCATTTT. Full variable domain (remainder filled in from reference TRBV7-9 and TRBJ1-5): DTGVSQNPRHKITKRGQNVTFRCDPISEHNRLYWYRQTLGQGPEFLTYFQNEAQLEKSRLLSDRFSAERPKGSFSTLEIQRTEQGDSAMYLCASSLGTTRGSNQPQHFGDGTRLSIL.

This chain links TRBV6-6 with TRBJ2-3, with no clear D. The CDR3 sequence is 11 residues long. Germline loops: CDR1 MNHNY, CDR2 SVGAGI (reference sequence). V was pared by 5 bases and J by 9 bases, with 9 bases between. In nucleotides, the CDR3 is TGTGCCAGCAGTACGACAAGGACGCAGTATTTT. Protein: CASSTTRTQYF.

The V call is TRBV21-1, the J call TRBJ2-2; the table's D call of TRBD2 was not tested on the DNA. TRBV21-1 is classified as a pseudogene. The CDR3 contains 14 residues. CDR3 residues: CASRLGARSGELFF. CDR3 nucleotide sequence: TGTGCCAGCAGGCTAGGTGCGCGATCCGGGGAGCTGTTTTTT.